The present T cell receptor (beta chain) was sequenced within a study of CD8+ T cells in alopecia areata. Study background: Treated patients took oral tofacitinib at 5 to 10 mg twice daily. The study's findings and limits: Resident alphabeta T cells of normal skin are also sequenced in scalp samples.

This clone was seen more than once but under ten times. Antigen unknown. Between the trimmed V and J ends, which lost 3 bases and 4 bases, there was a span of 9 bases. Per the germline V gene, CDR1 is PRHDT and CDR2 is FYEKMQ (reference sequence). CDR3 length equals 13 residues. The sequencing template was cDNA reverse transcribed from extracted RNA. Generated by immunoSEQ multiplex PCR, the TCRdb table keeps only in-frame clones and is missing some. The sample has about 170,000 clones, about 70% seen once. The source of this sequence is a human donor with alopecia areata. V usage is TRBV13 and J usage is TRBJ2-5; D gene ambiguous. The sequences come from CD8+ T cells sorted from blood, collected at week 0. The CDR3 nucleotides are TGTGCCAGCAGCTTGTCGACTGGAGAGACCCAGTACTTC. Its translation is CASSLSTGETQYF.